A selection of T cell receptor beta chains follows, all from one sample in a study of blood T cell repertoires in COVID-19. TCRdb keeps only in-frame clones here, not all; method: immunoSEQ multiplex PCR. The sample lists around 69,000 clones, around 85% occurring once. Sequencing was performed on peripheral blood. The receptors derive from a man aged 50 or older with acute or convalescent COVID-19. Each CDR3 is given with its conserved first and last residue. A D gene is named only where the DNA matches it firmly. Some rows have no size entry. The others give once, few or many, or a class for an expanded clone.

clone size	D gene	V gene	J gene	CDR3 DNA	CDR3 protein
-	TRBD2	TRBV27	TRBJ2-1	TGTGCCACCTCACTGACTAGCCGGGATCTCAATGAGCAGTTCTTC	CATSLTSRDLNEQFF
few	TRBD1	TRBV5-1	TRBJ1-1	TGCGCCAGCAGCTTGGGACAGGGGAGCACTGAAGCTTTCTTT	CASSLGQGSTEAFF
-	-	TRBV9	TRBJ2-5	TGTGCCAGCAGCGCATTACAGGGATCGGAGACCCAGTACTTC	CASSALQGSETQYF
-	TRBD2	TRBV10-3	TRBJ2-7	TGTGCCATCAGCCGGACTAGCGGGGGCCGGAGCTCCTACGAGCAGTACTTC	CAISRTSGGRSSYEQYF
few	TRBD2	TRBV9	TRBJ2-1	TGTGCCAGCAGCGGGCTAGCGGGGGCTGACAATGAGCAGTTCTTC	CASSGLAGADNEQFF
-	-	TRBV27	TRBJ2-2	TGTGCCAGCAGTCGAGGCACCGGGGAGCTGTTTTTT	CASSRGTGELFF
-	TRBD1	TRBV6-1	TRBJ2-6	TGTGCCAGCAGTGGTGGGACAGGGCGCAGGAGGTATGGGGCCAACGTCCTGACTTTC	CASSGGTGRRRYGANVLTF
-	-	TRBV5-6	TRBJ1-6	TGTGCCAGCAGCTTGATGTCGAGCTCCTATAATTCACCCCTCCACTTT	CASSLMSSSYNSPLHF
-	TRBD2	TRBV12-5	TRBJ2-7	TGTGCTAGCCAGCGGGGGACCTACGAGCAGTACTTC	CASQRGTYEQYF
-	-	TRBV19	TRBJ1-1	TGTGCCAGTAGTTCCGGCAGGGAGAACACTGAAGCTTTCTTT	CASSSGRENTEAFF
once	TRBD2	TRBV6-5	TRBJ2-2	TGTGCCAGCAGTTACCCGGGAGGGTGGAGGACCGGGGAGCTGTTTTTT	CASSYPGGWRTGELFF
-	TRBD2	TRBV7-3	TRBJ2-7	TGTGCCAGCAGCGAATCCGGGACTAGCGAGTACGAGCAGTACTTC	CASSESGTSEYEQYF
-	-	TRBV11-2	TRBJ2-3	TGTGCCAGCAGCCGGGATTCCAGCACAGATACGCAGTATTTT	CASSRDSSTDTQYF
-	-	TRBV6-5	TRBJ1-1	TGTGCCACCCCCGGACTGAGGAACACTGAAGCTTTCTTT	CATPGLRNTEAFF
-	-	TRBV24-1	TRBJ2-2	TGTGCCACCAGTGTCGGAGGAGGACGGAGTTCAAACACCGGGGAGCTGTTTTTT	CATSVGGGRSSNTGELFF
-	-	TRBV18	TRBJ1-6	TGTGCCAGCTCACCGAGCTCACAGGGCTGGGATTCACCCCTCCACTTT	CASSPSSQGWDSPLHF
-	-	TRBV14	TRBJ2-2	TGTGCCAGCAGCCAAGTGTCGACCGGGGAGCTGTTTTTT	CASSQVSTGELFF
-	-	TRBV12-3/TRBV12-4	TRBJ1-2	TGTGCCAGCAGCCCCGACAGTTTTCGGGGCTACACCTTC	CASSPDSFRGYTF
-	TRBD2	TRBV7-2	TRBJ2-3	TGTGCCAGCAGCTCCTCCTTACTAGCGGGGGCGACAGATACGCAGTATTTT	CASSSSLLAGATDTQYF
-	TRBD1	TRBV5-1	TRBJ2-1	TGCGCCAGCAGCCACAGGGGATACTACAATGAGCAGTTCTTC	CASSHRGYYNEQFF
once	TRBD1	TRBV29-1	TRBJ2-2	TGCAGCGTTCACAGCGGGACAGGGGTCCCCGGGGAGCTGTTTTTT	CSVHSGTGVPGELFF
-	TRBD2	TRBV6-4	TRBJ2-2	TGTGCCAGCAGTCCAAACGGGGGGACCGGGGAGCTGTTTTTT	CASSPNGGTGELFF
-	TRBD1	TRBV7-8	TRBJ1-5	TGTGCCAGCAGCGGGACAGGGAAACCCGGGGCCCAGCATTTT	CASSGTGKPGAQHF
-	-	TRBV9	TRBJ1-6	TGTGCCAGCAGCGTCGGCTCCTATAATTCACCCCTCCACTTT	CASSVGSYNSPLHF
once	TRBD1	TRBV9	TRBJ1-6	TGTGCCAGCAGCGTAGATGTTGGGACAGGGGCCTCACCCCTCCACTTT	CASSVDVGTGASPLHF
-	-	TRBV27	TRBJ2-3	TGTGCCAGCAGTTTATCGGGACACTCCACGCAGTATTTT	CASSLSGHSTQYF
-	TRBD1	TRBV7-9	TRBJ1-2	TGTGCCAGCAGCTTTACTGGGACAGGAACTCCTAACTATGGCTACACCTTC	CASSFTGTGTPNYGYTF
-	-	TRBV6-5	TRBJ1-3	TGTGCCAGCAAACGACTCCTAGAGGGAAACACCATATATTTT	CASKRLLEGNTIYF
-	-	TRBV2	TRBJ2-1	TGTGCCAGCAGGGGTGCGGGGTCCTACAATGAGCAGTTCTTC	CASRGAGSYNEQFF
-	TRBD1	TRBV4-1	TRBJ2-4	TGCGCCAGCAGCCATCTGAATGACAGGGGAAACATTCAGTACTTC	CASSHLNDRGNIQYF
-	-	TRBV6-5	TRBJ1-1	TGTGCCAGTAAGGTTACAGAAAACACTGAAGCTTTCTTT	CASKVTENTEAFF
-	TRBD2	TRBV5-4	TRBJ2-1	TGTGCCAGCAGCCCCCCTAGCGGGGGGTCCCTTTACAATGAGCAGTTCTTC	CASSPPSGGSLYNEQFF
-	TRBD1	TRBV19	TRBJ1-5	TGTGCCAGTAGTAGCCGGGACAGGTGGGATCAGCCCCAGCATTTT	CASSSRDRWDQPQHF
-	-	TRBV5-1	TRBJ1-4	TGCGCCAGCGGGGAACAGGGTCCCGAAAAACTGTTTTTT	CASGEQGPEKLFF
-	-	TRBV15	TRBJ2-2	TGTGCCACCAGCAGAGATCGGGGCGGGACGAACACCGGGGAGCTGTTTTTT	CATSRDRGGTNTGELFF
-	-	TRBV5-1	TRBJ2-7	TGCGCCAGCAGCCCTGATGGTGTGACCCCCGGGACCTACGAGCAGTACTTC	CASSPDGVTPGTYEQYF
-	TRBD2	TRBV19	TRBJ2-1	TGTGCCAGTAGCTCTCGGGGGGGCTTTGAGCAGTTCTTC	CASSSRGGFEQFF
-	TRBD1	TRBV5-1	TRBJ2-5	TGCGCCAGCAGCTGGGACAGCGGAGAGACCCAGTACTTC	CASSWDSGETQYF
-	TRBD2	TRBV27	TRBJ2-3	TGTGCCAGCAGTTTCCAGCGGGGGGGCACCTTATATACGCAGTATTTT	CASSFQRGGTLYTQYF
-	TRBD1	TRBV11-2	TRBJ1-3	TGTGCCAGCAGCTCGGACAGGGTTTCCGGAAACACCATATATTTT	CASSSDRVSGNTIYF
-	-	TRBV5-1	TRBJ2-7	TGCGCCAGCAGCTTGGCAGGGGACCGCATCTCCTACGAGCAGTACTTC	CASSLAGDRISYEQYF
-	TRBD2	TRBV30	TRBJ2-1	TGTGCCTGGAGTAGTGCAGCGGGGATAAACAATGAGCAGTTCTTC	CAWSSAAGINNEQFF
-	-	TRBV15	TRBJ1-2	TGTGCCACCAGCATTGAACGGGATAGTACCTATGGCTACACCTTC	CATSIERDSTYGYTF
few	-	TRBV11-2	TRBJ2-7	TGTGCCAGCAGCTTAGGGGCAGCCAGCTCCTACGAGCAGTACTTC	CASSLGAASSYEQYF
-	TRBD1	TRBV5-8	TRBJ2-5	TGTGCCAGCAGATTACAGGGGAACCAAGAGACCCAGTACTTC	CASRLQGNQETQYF
-	-	TRBV19	TRBJ1-3	TGTGCCAGTAGTACGGACATCCCGAGCTCTGGAAACACCATATATTTT	CASSTDIPSSGNTIYF
-	TRBD1	TRBV5-5	TRBJ2-5	TGTGCCAGCAGCTCTACAGACAGGGGACTTGGGGAGACCCAGTACTTC	CASSSTDRGLGETQYF
-	-	TRBV15	TRBJ2-5	TGTGCCACCAGCAGAGTCGCGCCGTCGGAGACCCAGTACTTC	CATSRVAPSETQYF
-	TRBD1	TRBV6-5	TRBJ1-2	TGTGCCAGCAGTACGACAGGGTCTGGGGGCTACACCTTC	CASSTTGSGGYTF
few	-	TRBV27	TRBJ1-2	TGTGCCAGCATTCGAAGGAGATTCTCCTATGGCTACACCTTC	CASIRRRFSYGYTF
-	TRBD1	TRBV15	TRBJ2-7	TGTGCCACCAGCAACGGACAGGGGGATCGCGGGCAGTACTTC	CATSNGQGDRGQYF
-	TRBD1	TRBV7-9	TRBJ1-2	TGTGCCAGCAGCAATGGGGACAGGGGGACCTCCTATGGCTACACCTTC	CASSNGDRGTSYGYTF
few	TRBD1	TRBV11-2	TRBJ2-7	TGTGCCAGCAGCCTTTGGGGGACAGGGGGCTTCAGGTCCTACGAGCAGTACTTC	CASSLWGTGGFRSYEQYF
-	-	TRBV6-5	TRBJ2-5	TGTGCCAGCAGTTTGACTTGGGACTGGCAAGAGACCCAGTACTTC	CASSLTWDWQETQYF
few	-	TRBV12-3/TRBV12-4	TRBJ2-7	TGTGCCAGCAGTTTAGATCCCTCCGAGCAGTACTTC	CASSLDPSEQYF